This T cell receptor beta chain was sequenced in a study of cytomegalovirus exposure and HLA in healthy donors. Generated by immunoSEQ multiplex PCR, the TCRdb table keeps only in-frame clones and is missing some. The table shows fewer than 250,000 clones, with approximately 80% occurring only once. The length of the CDR3 is 12 residues. Trimming shortened V by 3 bases and J by 7 bases, and 10 bases separated the two germline ends. Germline loops: CDR1 GTSNPN, CDR2 SVGIG (reference sequence). Sequencing used PBMCs. This sequence originates from a woman aged 25-40 years in good health and CMV-seropositive. The V and J genes are TRBV30 and TRBJ2-1; no firm D call. The CDR3 nucleotides are TGTGCCTGGAGAGAGGAGAGGAATGAGCAGTTCTTC. It codes for CAWREERNEQFF.